This TCR beta chain was sequenced in a study of T cell repertoires in cytomegalovirus infection. Study-wide results and limits: The response measured ex vivo was dominated by TCR beta clonotypes (HLA-C-restricted and CMV-specific). Individuals carrying CMV plus the relevant HLA were identified by cumulative frequency of public TCR beta families.

Many counts were recorded for this clonotype. Its target is unknown. Each CDR3 protein is one row after TCRdb ran MiXCR on the reads. The table records approximately 490,000 distinct CDR3 sequences, about 11% of them present only once. V was clipped by 5 bases and J by 2 bases, with 12 bases between them. Per the germline V gene, CDR1 is MNHNS and CDR2 is SASEGT. The CDR3 is 14 residues long. The V gene is TRBV6-1, the J gene TRBJ1-2; D is perhaps TRBD1 (5 bases). The clonotype was recovered from a human donor in good health (CMV status not recorded). Some clones in this sample may be carry-over from other donors' samples. Sequences were obtained from PBMCs. The CDR3 loop is CASSIDQGNYGYTF. The CDR3 nucleotides read TGTGCCAGCAGTATAGACCAGGGAAACTATGGCTACACCTTC.